These 31 T cell receptor beta chains came from one sample sequenced in a study of metastatic and nonmetastatic thyroid tumors. Via MiXCR, TCRdb re-called the PCR reads. The table lists over 30,000 clones, about 21% of them singletons. There were no patients who had received any treatment before thyroid surgery. Sample: tumor tissue. All receptors derive from a male donor with papillary thyroid cancer or a benign thyroid nodule (not recorded which). Some clones in this sample may be carry-over from other donors' samples.

The sample holds a few counts of this clone. The chain uses TRBV12-3 or TRBV12-4 and TRBJ2-7; 10 nucleotides agree with TRBD2. This CDR3 spans 14 amino acids. With V trimmed by 8 bases and J by 4 bases, 8 bases remained unmatched. In DNA form, the CDR3 reads TGTGCCAGCGTAGAAGCGGGAGGGTGTTACGAGCAGTACTTC. Amino acids: CASVEAGGCYEQYF.

The CDR3 sequence is CASSFRASGGNEQFF. DNA of the CDR3: TGTGCCAGCAGCTTTAGGGCTAGCGGGGGTAATGAGCAGTTCTTC. The chain employs TRBV7-2 and TRBJ2-1; 10 bases fit TRBD2. J was trimmed by 7 bases and V by 3 bases; bases with no gene match: 6. The CDR3 is 15 residues long. The germline gives CDR1 SGHTA, CDR2 FQGNSA.

The chain combines TRBV20-1 with TRBJ2-5; 12 bases map to TRBD2. Trimming cost V 0 bases and J 0 bases; bases outside gene matches: 2. Per germline, CDR1 DFQATT and CDR2 SNEGSKA (reference sequence). The CDR3 totals 16 residues. CDR3 residues: CSARDTSGRYQETQYF. In DNA, the CDR3 is TGCAGTGCTAGAGATACTAGCGGGAGGTACCAAGAGACCCAGTACTTC.

The rearrangement joins TRBV5-1 to TRBJ2-3; tentatively, D is TRBD2 (5 bases). The V end was cut by 0 bases, the J end by 8 bases, with 13 bases between. This CDR3 region has 14 residues. Germline V gene sequence: CDR1 SGHRS, CDR2 YFSETQ. CDR3 loop: CASSLEWQEGTQYF. The CDR3 DNA follows: TGCGCCAGCAGCTTGGAGTGGCAAGAGGGTACGCAGTATTTT.

This clone was recorded at least ten times. The chain has TRBV5-8 and TRBJ1-1; 8 bases are a match to TRBD1. The CDR3 spans 18 residues. CDR1 and CDR2 from the germline V gene are SGHTS and YDEGEE. Trimming cost V 4 bases and J 5 bases; bases outside gene matches: 19. This chain's CDR3 is CASSGTTGVSGLGTEAFF. DNA of the CDR3: TGTGCCAGCAGCGGTACGACAGGGGTCAGCGGACTGGGTACTGAAGCTTTCTTT.

This clone was observed a handful of times. This could be a read error, since a much larger clone is one nucleotide away. This chain joins TRBV6-1 and TRBJ1-1; D might be TRBD1 (5 bases). The CDR3 is made up of 15 amino acids. Trimming shortened V by 6 bases and J by 5 bases, and 19 bases separated the two germline ends. CDR1 and CDR2 from the germline V gene are MNHNS and SASEGT. Here the CDR3 reads CASSLRAREQTEAFF. The DNA for the CDR3 is TGTGCCAGCAGCCTCAGGGCCAGGGAGCAAACTGAAGCTTTCTTT.

This clone has a count of ten or more. V usage is TRBV10-2 and J usage is TRBJ2-1; 7 nucleotides line up with TRBD2. Germline V gene lookup returns CDR1 WSHSY and CDR2 SAAADI. The junction had 16 bases not matched to a gene; V was cut back by 5 bases and J by 6 bases. The CDR3 covers 17 residues. This CDR3 reads CASSKLAGVGRGNEQFF. The CDR3 DNA reads TGCGCCAGCAGTAAATTGGCGGGAGTGGGTAGGGGCAATGAGCAGTTCTTC.

This clone was seen many times. V gene TRBV6-2 or TRBV6-3 combines with J gene TRBJ2-2; the D gene could be TRBD1 or TRBD2 (5 bases each). The CDR3 spans 14 residues. CDR1 MNHEY and CDR2 SVGEGT come from the germline V gene. V was trimmed by 3 bases and J by 6 bases, leaving 11 bases between them. CDR3 DNA sequence: TGTGCCAGCAGTTATAGATCGGGGCCCGGGGAGCTGTTTTTT. Encoded protein: CASSYRSGPGELFF.

The chain uses TRBV7-9 and TRBJ2-5; perhaps TRBD1 as D (6 bases). CDR1 is SEHNR, CDR2 FQNEAQ, per germline (reference sequence). The CDR3 spans 16 residues. The V gene lost 5 bases and the J gene lost 5 bases, with 21 bases spanning the gap. Here the CDR3 DNA reads TGTGCCAGCAGCGCTGGGACATGGGGCCGATCCGAGACCCAGTACTTC. Protein: CASSAGTWGRSETQYF. The whole variable domain, remainder taken from reference TRBV7-9 and TRBJ2-5, is DTGVSQNPRHKITKRGQNVTFRCDPISEHNRLYWYRQTLGQGPEFLTYFQNEAQLEKSRLLSDRFSAERPKGSFSTLEIQRTEQGDSAMYLCASSAGTWGRSETQYFGPGTRLLVL.

This clone was seen at least ten times. The CDR3 sequence: CASSASGHLSSGANVLTF. DNA of the CDR3: TGTGCCAGCAGTGCGTCGGGACACCTAAGCTCTGGGGCCAACGTCCTGACTTTC. The chain carries TRBV27 and TRBJ2-6; the D gene is possibly TRBD1 (6 bases). Germline V gene data show CDR1 as MNHEY and CDR2 as SMNVEV (reference sequence). V was trimmed by 5 bases and J by 0 bases, leaving 17 bases between them. The CDR3 extends over 18 amino acids.

The chain couples TRBV30 to TRBJ1-1, with D possibly being TRBD1 (5 bases). V lost 0 bases, J lost 0 bases, and 11 bases lay in between. CDR1 and CDR2 from the germline V gene are GTSNPN and SVGIG (reference sequence). The CDR3 extends over 15 amino acids. For the CDR3, the DNA is TGTGCCTGGAGTGTGGGGGGATTTATGAACACTGAAGCTTTCTTT. It yields the protein CAWSVGGFMNTEAFF.

This clone appeared many times. Possible read error: a much larger clone is one base away. The rearrangement links TRBV19 to TRBJ2-7; no firm D call. There are 12 residues in the CDR3. From germline, CDR1 is LNHDA and CDR2 SQIVND (reference sequence). The CDR3 bases are TGTGCCAGTAGTCCCCCCGGCTACGAGCAGCACTTC. Translating it yields CASSPPGYEQHF.

This clone was recorded at least ten times. The genes are TRBV19 and TRBJ1-1, with D maybe TRBD1 (5 bases). The ends were cut back, 1 base at V and 4 bases at J, with 13 bases in the middle. CDR3 length: 15 residues. The V gene's germline CDR1 is LNHDA and CDR2 SQIVND (reference sequence). The CDR3 here is CASSIAYRGGTEAFF. For the CDR3, the DNA is TGTGCCAGTAGTATAGCCTACCGGGGGGGCACTGAAGCTTTCTTT.

Ten or more counts support this clone. This chain joins TRBV20-1 and TRBJ2-2, with a possible D match to TRBD1 (5 bases). The CDR3 has 16 residues. V lost 2 bases and J 0 bases, leaving 13 bases between the germline ends. CDR1 and CDR2 (germline): DFQATT, SNEGSKA (reference sequence). The CDR3 bases are TGCAGTGCTAGACCCCATCAGGGTCCGAACACCGGGGAGCTGTTTTTT. Its protein product is CSARPHQGPNTGELFF.

By its share, this clone is medium-sized (0.01 to 0.1%). V usage is TRBV27 and J usage is TRBJ2-7; 9 bases fit TRBD2. Trimming removed 0 bases from V and 2 bases from J; junction bases left unmatched: 5. The germline V gene encodes CDR1 MNHEY and CDR2 SMNVEV (reference sequence). The CDR3 extends over 16 amino acids. CDR3 DNA: TGTGCCAGCAGTTTATCCGCTAGCGGGGTAACCTACGAGCAGTACTTC. Translated, it gives CASSLSASGVTYEQYF.

Written as DNA, the CDR3 is TGTGCCAGCATGGGACAGGGGAGGGAGACCCAGTACTTC. This codes for CASMGQGRETQYF. The chain is built from TRBV7-8 and TRBJ2-5; 10 bases align to TRBD1. The J segment lost 5 bases and the V segment lost 7 bases, leaving 4 bases of the junction unmatched. The CDR3 has 13 residues. The germline gives CDR1 SGHVS, CDR2 FQNEAQ. Variable domain in full (rest from reference TRBV7-8 and TRBJ2-5): GAGVSQSPRYKVAKRGQDVALRCDPISGHVSLFWYQQALGQGPEFLTYFQNEAQLDKSGLPSDRFFAERPEGSVSTLKIQRTQQEDSAVYLCASMGQGRETQYFGPGTRLLVL.

This clone has at least ten counts. This chain connects TRBV4-3 to TRBJ2-3; D might be TRBD1 (6 bases). V lost 1 base and J lost 11, with 10 bases in between. This CDR3 has 12 residues. Germline assignment: CDR1 LGHNA and CDR2 YSLEER. CDR3 in DNA: TGCGCCAGCAGCCAAGGAACGGGACAGCAGTATTTT. It specifies CASSQGTGQQYF.

Notes on this clone: Other nucleotide sequences in the sample specify the same CDR3. V gene TRBV28 combines with J gene TRBJ2-7, with D maybe TRBD1 (6 bases). There are 12 residues in the CDR3. V was shortened by 6 bases and J by 6 bases, with 12 bases between the two germline ends. Germline CDR1 reads MDHEN; CDR2 reads SYDVKM. CDR3 amino acids: CASRDSLCEQYF. The CDR3 bases are TGTGCCAGCAGGGACAGCCTATGCGAGCAGTACTTC.

This clone was seen many times. The chain joins TRBV7-8 to TRBJ2-3, with 10 bases that match TRBD2. With 5 bases clipped from V and 0 bases from J, the junction kept 5 bases outside the gene matches. The CDR3 extends over 16 amino acids. Germline V lookup: CDR1 SGHVS, CDR2 FQNEAQ. The CDR3 loop reads CASSRTSGASTDTQYF. The CDR3 region has the DNA TGTGCCAGCAGCAGGACTAGCGGAGCTAGCACAGATACGCAGTATTTT.

The CDR3 region is CASSAKLAGNTDTQYF. The CDR3 DNA reads as TGTGCCAGCAGCGCAAAACTAGCGGGAAACACAGATACGCAGTATTTT. The rearrangement uses TRBV6-1 and TRBJ2-3; 10 nucleotides agree with TRBD2. Germline values: CDR1 MNHNS, CDR2 SASEGT. The V and J ends lost 6 bases and 2 bases, in that order; junction bases with no gene match: 8. The CDR3 covers 16 residues.

A note on this clone: Since the CDR3 does not end with the conserved phenylalanine or tryptophan, this likely comes from a read error. V is TRBV9 and J is TRBJ2-1; 10 nucleotides line up with TRBD2. The germline CDR1 and CDR2 sequences are SGDLS and YYNGEE. Trimming removed 4 bases from V and 0 bases from J; junction bases left unmatched: 10. The CDR3 extends over 18 amino acids. CDR3 region: CASSSGNSGRYSYNEQFL. The CDR3 DNA sequence: TGTGCCAGCAGCTCCGGGAATAGCGGGAGGTACTCCTACAATGAGCAGTTCTTA.

This clone came up many times. The chain has TRBV19 and TRBJ2-7, with D hard to call. Trimming took off 4 bases at V and 3 bases at J, with 4 bases between the two ends. In germline, CDR1 is LNHDA, CDR2 SQIVND (reference sequence). The CDR3 length is 11 residues. CDR3 DNA sequence: TGTGCCAGTAGTAGCCACTACGAGCAGTACTTC. It is translated as CASSSHYEQYF.

Written as DNA, the CDR3 is TGTGCCAGCAGTTGGCGAAGGCACACTGAAGCTTTCTTT. Translated: CASSWRRHTEAFF. The V and J genes are TRBV12-3 or TRBV12-4 and TRBJ1-1; D not resolved. The CDR3 sequence is 13 residues long. V was pared by 4 bases and J by 3 bases, with 9 bases between.

Turning to this clone: This may come from a read error, since a much larger clone is one base off. Distinct nucleotide sequences in the sample also encode this CDR3. J is TRBJ2-3 and V is TRBV3-1, with D possibly matching TRBD1 (6 bases). The V end lost 4 bases, the J end lost 3 bases, and 11 bases lay between the germline ends. Germline assignment: CDR1 LGHDT and CDR2 YNNKEL (reference sequence). This CDR3 is 14 amino acids long. The CDR3 DNA reads TGTGCCAGCAGCCCGCTCAGGGGAACAGATACGCAGTATTTT. Amino acids: CASSPLRGTDTQYF.

About this clone: This CDR3 is missing its conserved last phenylalanine or tryptophan, likely due to a read error. The chain recombines TRBV28 with TRBJ2-7; TRBD2 matches at 7 bases. V shed 5 bases and J 3 bases; nucleotides not matched to a gene: 7. Germline CDR1 MDHEN, CDR2 SYDVKM. The CDR3 has 14 residues. This CDR3 is CASSLTSRYYEQYL. The CDR3 nucleotides are TGTGCCAGCAGTCTGACTAGCCGCTACTACGAGCAGTACCTC.

The rearrangement uses TRBV11-2 and TRBJ2-2, with D perhaps TRBD2 (6 bases). The CDR3 has 16 residues. Germline CDR1 SGHAT, CDR2 FQNNGV. Trimming pared 5 bases from V and 6 bases from J, leaving 19 bases between. The CDR3 sequence: CASSPLRTGVAGELFF. CDR3 nucleotides: TGTGCCAGCAGCCCTCTTAGGACGGGAGTGGCCGGGGAGCTGTTTTTT.

This clone was seen repeatedly, ten times or more. The V and J genes are TRBV25-1 and TRBJ2-2, with a tentative D call TRBD2 (6 bases). V lost 1 base, J lost 0 bases, and 6 bases lay in between. This CDR3 spans 15 amino acids. Germline CDR1 and CDR2: MGHDK and SYGVNS. DNA for the CDR3: TGTGCCAGCAGTGAATTAGCGGCGAACACCGGGGAGCTGTTTTTT. This translates into CASSELAANTGELFF. The full variable domain, in which reference TRBV25-1 and TRBJ2-2 provide the parts outside the CDR3, is EADIYQTPRYLVIGTGKKITLECSQTMGHDKMYWYQQDPGMELHLIHYSYGVNSTEKGDLSSESTVSRIRTEHFPLTLESARPSHTSQYLCASSELAANTGELFFGEGSRLTVL.

By share, this clone ranks as medium-sized (0.01 to 0.1%). This chain uses TRBV6-2 or TRBV6-3 with TRBJ2-7; D remains unclear. Germline values: CDR1 MNHEY, CDR2 SVGEGT. The CDR3 sequence is 12 residues long. V lost 7 bases, J lost 3 bases, and 10 bases lay in between. CDR3 DNA: TGTGCCAGCAAGGGCAGAAGCTACGAGCAGTACTTC. It translates to CASKGRSYEQYF.

The rearrangement joins TRBV6-1 to TRBJ2-1, with D possibly matching TRBD1 (5 bases). The germline V and J ends were trimmed by 7 bases and 0 bases, with 10 bases remaining between them. This CDR3 is built from 14 residues. Germline-derived CDR1 and CDR2 are MNHNS and SASEGT. CDR3 sequence reads: CASIQDISYNEQFF. The CDR3 DNA is TGTGCCAGCATCCAGGACATCTCCTACAATGAGCAGTTCTTC.

This clone showed up just a few times. The chain recombines TRBV12-3 or TRBV12-4 with TRBJ1-1; unclear D gene. With 6 bases removed from V and 4 bases from J, the gap between germline ends came to 6 bases. The CDR3 loop spans 11 amino acids. DNA of the CDR3: TGTGCCAGCAGGTGGAGCACTGAAGCTTTCTTT. It translates to CASRWSTEAFF.

This clone was recorded at least ten times. V and J are TRBV15 and TRBJ2-7, with TRBD1 matching 7 bases. This CDR3 spans 14 amino acids. The trim removed 4 bases at V and 0 bases at J, leaving 3 bases unmatched. CDR1 is LNHNV and CDR2 is YYDKDF in the germline V gene (reference sequence). The CDR3 coding sequence is TGTGCCACCAGCAAGACAGGGCTCTCCTACGAGCAGTACTTC. Its protein is CATSKTGLSYEQYF.